Listed here is a single TCR beta chain. Enrollment shut out patients with autoimmune disease history or systemic immunosuppression. Looked up from germline, CDR1 is SEHNR and CDR2 is FQNEAQ (reference sequence). This CDR3 comprises 16 residues. Trimming cost V 4 bases and J 3 bases; bases outside gene matches: 8. The data derive from a study of OX40 agonist ivuxolimab in advanced cancers. Profiling relied on immunoSEQ multiplex PCR, and the TCRdb table lists in-frame clones only, not all of them. This sample has 25,000 to 35,000 clones; 90% to 95% occur once, and the top ten carry about a tenth. The material sequenced was CD4+ or CD8+ T cells sorted from blood, taken in a trial of the OX40 agonist ivuxolimab. This rearrangement joins TRBV7-9 to TRBJ2-1; 8 bases are a match to TRBD2. The receptor's source is an adult with an advanced solid tumor such as melanoma, head and neck, liver or kidney cancer. The CDR3 loop is CASSSFLSGGYNEQFF. CDR3 nucleotide sequence: TGTGCCAGCAGCTCCTTCCTCAGCGGGGGCTACAATGAGCAGTTCTTC.